The 21 T cell receptor beta chains listed next were all sequenced from one sample in a study of T cell repertoires in cytomegalovirus infection. No antigen is known for these receptors. TCRdb independently ran MiXCR on the reads; one entry per CDR3 protein. The sample records about 920,000 distinct CDR3 sequences, roughly 30% being singletons. The sample was cultured CD8+ T cells from PBMCs, taken from culture after CMV antigen stimulation. These receptors all stem from a human donor in good health (CMV status not recorded). Some clones in this sample may be carry-over from other donors' samples.

This clonotype was recorded a few times. This chain links TRBV10-3 with TRBJ2-3; 9 nucleotides agree with TRBD1. The CDR3 covers 16 residues. The germline V gene encodes CDR1 ENHRY and CDR2 SYGVKD. V lost 4 bases to trimming and J lost 2 bases; unmatched junction nucleotides: 7. The CDR3 reads CAISGGDRADTDTQYF. In DNA, the CDR3 is TGTGCCATCAGTGGGGGGGACAGGGCGGACACAGATACGCAGTATTTT.

In this sample, this clonotype turned up a few times. CDR3 sequence reads: CASSLRGDAYEQFF. The CDR3 region has the DNA TGTGCCAGCAGCTTAAGGGGGGACGCGTATGAGCAGTTCTTC. The chain carries TRBV7-9 and TRBJ2-1; TRBD1 or TRBD2 may be the D gene (6 bases each). CDR3 length: 14 amino acids. The V and J ends lost 2 bases and 8 bases respectively, with 13 bases between them. Germline-derived CDR1 and CDR2 are SEHNR and FQNEAQ (reference sequence).

This clonotype was counted only a few times. The CDR3 is CASIGGQDEQYF. The DNA for the CDR3 is TGTGCCAGCATCGGGGGGCAGGACGAGCAGTACTTC. The chain carries TRBV2 and TRBJ2-7, with a possible D match to TRBD2 (7 bases). V shed 7 bases and J shed 5 bases, with 12 bases lying between them. The CDR3 is 12 amino acids. The germline CDR1 and CDR2 sequences are SNHLY and FYNNEI.

J is TRBJ1-1 and V is TRBV7-3; D might be TRBD1 (5 bases). This CDR3 region has 14 residues. From germline, CDR1 is SGHTA and CDR2 FQGTGA. The V end lost 4 bases, the J end lost 1 base, and 10 bases lay between the germline ends. This CDR3 is CASSWGPENTEAFF. The CDR3 nucleotides are TGTGCCAGCAGCTGGGGCCCCGAGAACACTGAAGCTTTCTTT. Full variable domain (outside the CDR3, taken from reference TRBV7-3 and TRBJ1-1): GAGVSQTPSNKVTEKGKYVELRCDPISGHTALYWYRQSLGQGPEFLIYFQGTGAADDSGLPNDRFFAVRPEGSVSTLKIQRTERGDSAVYLCASSWGPENTEAFFGQGTRLTVV.

This CDR3 is CASRPDLTGDLFYEQYF. In DNA, the CDR3 is TGTGCCAGCAGGCCAGACCTGACAGGGGACTTATTTTACGAGCAGTACTTC. The chain uses TRBV27 and TRBJ2-7, with 8 bases fitting TRBD1. CDR1 MNHEY and CDR2 SMNVEV come from the germline V gene (reference sequence). Trimming at V came to 6 bases and at J to 4 bases, leaving 17 bases not matched to a gene. This CDR3 spans 17 amino acids.

This clonotype was picked up many times. The rearrangement uses TRBV7-2 and TRBJ2-3; TRBD2 matches 10 bases. The CDR3 consists of 19 residues. Germline V gene data show CDR1 as SGHTA and CDR2 as FQGNSA. Losses at the gene ends were 2 bases for V and 6 bases for J; bases not matched to a gene: 17. As DNA, the CDR3 is TGTGCCAGCAGCTTACCCACCACGGAGTTAGCGGGGGGCCCGGATACGCAGTATTTT. Translating it yields CASSLPTTELAGGPDTQYF.

The table lists this clonotype with a count of one. V usage is TRBV6-5 and J usage is TRBJ2-1; D uncertain. Trimming cost V 6 bases and J 7 bases, with 19 bases left between them. This CDR3 has 15 residues. Germline V gives CDR1 MNHEY, CDR2 SVGAGI. This CDR3 is CASSLTQVPWNEQFF. As DNA, the CDR3 is TGTGCCAGCAGCTTGACCCAGGTCCCGTGGAATGAGCAGTTCTTC.

Only a few counts were recorded for this clonotype. In DNA form, the CDR3 reads TGTGCCAGCAGTGAAGGGGCCGGCACAGATACGCAGTATTTT. Protein product: CASSEGAGTDTQYF. This chain links TRBV2 with TRBJ2-3; D is unresolved. Per germline, CDR1 SNHLY and CDR2 FYNNEI. The CDR3 is made up of 14 amino acids. V dropped 1 base and J dropped 1 base, with 6 bases sitting between them.

This clonotype was observed many times. The V and J genes are TRBV12-3 or TRBV12-4 and TRBJ1-5; D call uncertain. Trimming shortened V by 3 bases and J by 3 bases, and 6 bases separated the two germline ends. The CDR3 has 13 residues. DNA of the CDR3: TGTGCCAGCAGTTTGGGATTCAATCAGCCCCAGCATTTT. Its protein is CASSLGFNQPQHF.

The chain recombines TRBV10-3 with TRBJ2-1, with 7 bases lining up with TRBD1. This CDR3 comprises 14 residues. The germline CDR1 and CDR2 sequences are ENHRY and SYGVKD. The J segment lost 2 bases and the V segment lost 9 bases, leaving 7 bases of the junction unmatched. The CDR3 loop reads CAIDPGTAYNEQFF. CDR3 coding DNA: TGTGCCATAGACCCCGGGACAGCCTACAATGAGCAGTTCTTC.

The chain combines TRBV7-3 with TRBJ2-1; 9 bases fit TRBD1. Trimming removed 6 bases from V and 6 bases from J; junction bases left unmatched: 6. The germline V gene has CDR1 SGHTA and CDR2 FQGTGA. The CDR3 extends over 14 amino acids. The CDR3: CASSQGQGGNEQFF. DNA for the CDR3: TGTGCCAGCAGTCAGGGACAGGGAGGCAATGAGCAGTTCTTC.

This clonotype turned up a few times. The chain links TRBV27 to TRBJ2-3; no firm D call. The germline V and J ends were trimmed by 5 bases and 8 bases, with 11 bases remaining between them. Germline CDR1 MNHEY, CDR2 SMNVEV (reference sequence). The CDR3 is 12 residues long. CDR3 protein: CASSPTWRTQYF. CDR3 nucleotide sequence: TGTGCCAGCAGTCCCACTTGGCGTACGCAGTATTTT.

This rearrangement joins TRBV6-5 to TRBJ1-2; no reliable D call. The V gene lost 0 bases and the J gene lost 4 bases, with 12 bases spanning the gap. The CDR3 length is 15 residues. Germline V gene data show CDR1 as MNHEY and CDR2 as SVGAGI. Here the CDR3 reads CASSYSPSAAYGYTF. As DNA, the CDR3 is TGTGCCAGCAGTTACTCCCCGTCGGCAGCCTATGGCTACACCTTC.

This clonotype has a count of ten or more. The rearrangement joins TRBV7-9 to TRBJ2-1; a weak D match, TRBD2 (6 bases). The V gene's germline CDR1 is SEHNR and CDR2 FQNEAQ (reference sequence). V lost 4 bases, J lost 5 bases, and 9 bases lay in between. The CDR3 runs 13 residues. CDR3 sequence (DNA): TGTGCCAGCAGCTCCTCTAGCGACAATGAGCAGTTCTTC. Protein: CASSSSSDNEQFF.

This clonotype appeared a few times. V and J are TRBV6-6 and TRBJ2-7; D might be TRBD1 (6 bases). The CDR3 has 13 residues. Germline assignment: CDR1 MNHNY and CDR2 SVGAGI (reference sequence). V lost 5 bases to trimming and J lost 7 bases, with 15 bases between them. CDR3 sequence (DNA): TGTGCCAGCAGTCCTTCAGGGGTGTGGGAGCAGTACGTC. Its translation: CASSPSGVWEQYV.

This chain joins TRBV5-1 and TRBJ2-3; no reliable D call. The CDR3 is made up of 11 amino acids. Germline-derived CDR1 and CDR2 are SGHRS and YFSETQ. V was clipped by 3 bases and J by 8 bases, with 7 bases between them. The CDR3 DNA sequence: TGCGCCAGCAGCTCGAAGGCTACGCAGTATTTT. It specifies CASSSKATQYF.

The gene calls are TRBV6-2 or TRBV6-3 and TRBJ1-5; D possibly corresponds to TRBD1 (6 bases). CDR3 length equals 13 residues. The ends were cut back, 6 bases at V and 6 bases at J, with 12 bases in the middle. In germline, CDR1 is MNHEY, CDR2 SVGEGT. CDR3 amino acids: CASSSRGGQPQHF. The CDR3 nucleotides read TGTGCCAGCAGCTCCAGGGGTGGTCAGCCCCAGCATTTT.

The table lists this clonotype with many counts. The chain joins TRBV7-8 to TRBJ1-2; tentative D call: TRBD1 (6 bases). The CDR3 loop spans 16 amino acids. Looked up from germline, CDR1 is SGHVS and CDR2 is FQNEAQ. V lost 1 base and J lost 4, with 16 bases in between. The CDR3 loop is CASSLENHRDFYGYTF. The CDR3 coding sequence is TGTGCCAGCAGCTTAGAGAACCACAGGGATTTCTATGGCTACACCTTC.

V gene TRBV6-8 combines with J gene TRBJ2-7, with D hard to call. This CDR3 contains 12 residues. Trimming pared 6 bases from V and 2 bases from J, leaving 8 bases between. CDR1 and CDR2 (germline): MNHGY, SAAAGT. The CDR3 here is CASSNAPYEQYV. In nucleotides, the CDR3 is TGTGCCAGCAGCAATGCCCCCTACGAGCAGTACGTC.

This clonotype was seen a handful of times. The CDR3 sequence: CAISDTGMGYEQYV. As DNA, the CDR3 is TGTGCCATCAGTGATACAGGGATGGGCTACGAGCAGTACGTC. The V and J genes are TRBV10-3 and TRBJ2-7; a weak D match, TRBD1 (6 bases). Deletions cut 3 bases from V and 3 bases from J, with 12 bases between. Germline values: CDR1 ENHRY, CDR2 SYGVKD. The CDR3 consists of 14 residues.

This chain connects TRBV20-1 to TRBJ1-2; D is unclear. Trimming removed 5 bases at V and 8 bases at J, with 21 bases between. Germline CDR1 is DFQATT and CDR2 is SNEGSKA (reference sequence). This CDR3 has 14 residues. CDR3 sequence reads: CSAADGLGVGGYTF. The CDR3 DNA is TGCAGTGCTGCTGACGGGCTTGGGGTTGGCGGCTACACCTTC.